These 12 T cell receptor beta chains were all obtained from the same sample, sequenced in a study of metastatic and nonmetastatic thyroid tumors. TCRdb re-called clones from the PCR reads using MiXCR. The table has approximately 31,000 clones, 18% seen once; the top ten hold more than 9%. There were no patients who had received any treatment before thyroid surgery. The sequenced sample was blood. The receptors come from a female donor with papillary thyroid cancer or a benign thyroid nodule (not recorded which). Some clones in this sample may be carry-over from other donors' samples.

The chain recombines TRBV2 with TRBJ2-7; D is possibly TRBD1 (6 bases). CDR1 and CDR2 from the germline V gene are SNHLY and FYNNEI. V was clipped by 6 bases and J by 0 bases, with 18 bases between them. This CDR3 has 16 amino acids. The CDR3 loop is CASSRTGTPYSYEQYF. Written as DNA, the CDR3 is TGTGCCAGCAGCCGAACCGGGACACCCTACTCCTACGAGCAGTACTTC.

This clone was found many times. This same CDR3 is encoded by further DNA sequences in the sample. The chain carries TRBV5-1 and TRBJ1-6; D is unresolved. Germline CDR1 is SGHRS and CDR2 is YFSETQ. This CDR3 contains 13 residues. V lost 6 bases and J 8 bases, leaving 12 bases between the germline ends. The CDR3 nucleotides are TGCGCCAGCACCCTAAATACGGATTCACCCCTCCACTTT. The encoded protein is CASTLNTDSPLHF.

This clone appeared once. The rearrangement links TRBV20-1 to TRBJ2-1; no reliable D call. CDR3 length equals 15 residues. Germline V CDR1 and CDR2: DFQATT, SNEGSKA (reference sequence). V was pared by 0 bases and J by 6 bases, with 15 bases between. This CDR3 reads CSARDVDPWGNEQFF. The CDR3 DNA reads as TGCAGTGCTAGAGATGTGGACCCCTGGGGCAATGAGCAGTTCTTC.

This clone was detected only a few times. The rearrangement links TRBV6-1 to TRBJ1-2; D not resolved. The germline V and J ends were trimmed by 5 bases and 6 bases, with 13 bases remaining between them. The germline V gene encodes CDR1 MNHNS and CDR2 SASEGT. The CDR3 consists of 13 residues. The DNA of the CDR3 is TGTGCCAGCAGTCAAGGGAGTGTAGATGGCTACACCTTC. Translating gives CASSQGSVDGYTF.

This clone appeared many times. This CDR3 is also generated by other DNA sequences in the sample. CDR3 sequence: CAWRVWGSKGGEKLFF. CDR3 DNA sequence: TGTGCCTGGAGGGTGTGGGGAAGTAAAGGTGGTGAAAAACTGTTTTTT. The chain carries TRBV30 and TRBJ1-4; D unresolved. There are 16 residues in the CDR3. V lost 3 bases to trimming and J lost 7 bases, with 21 bases between them. Germline CDR1 and CDR2: GTSNPN and SVGIG (reference sequence).

At least ten counts were recorded for this clone. The chain links TRBV29-1 to TRBJ2-3, with TRBD2 identical over 7 bases. Unmatched junction bases numbered 12, after V lost 4 bases and J lost 2 bases. This CDR3 has 16 amino acids. Per the germline V gene, CDR1 is SQVTM and CDR2 is ANQGSEA. In nucleotides, the CDR3 is TGCAGCGTTGTATGGGGGATAGCGGGCCTCACAGATACGCAGTATTTT. Translated: CSVVWGIAGLTDTQYF.

At least ten counts were recorded for this clone. The chain combines TRBV4-2 with TRBJ2-6; 9 bases match TRBD1. J lost 2 bases, V lost 3 bases, and 8 bases had no gene match. The CDR3 is 18 amino acids. Germline CDR1 reads LGHNA; CDR2 reads YNFKEQ. The DNA for the CDR3 is TGTGCCAGCAGCCATATGGGACAGGGACAGCCTGGGGCCAACGTCCTGACTTTC. It yields the protein CASSHMGQGQPGANVLTF.

This clone was seen at least ten times. The chain is built from TRBV6-2 or TRBV6-3 and TRBJ2-3; 12 nucleotides match TRBD2. The CDR3 runs to 15 residues. CDR1 is MNHEY and CDR2 is SVGEGT in the germline V gene. J gave up 5 bases and V 5 bases, and 5 bases lay outside the gene matches. CDR3 amino acids: CASSRTSGEGDTQYF. CDR3 coding DNA: TGTGCCAGCAGTCGGACTAGCGGGGAAGGAGATACGCAGTATTTT.

To note about this clone: Relative to the germline gene, one junction end is altered; a read error may explain this. The chain joins TRBV12-3 or TRBV12-4 to TRBJ2-7, with D unclear. This CDR3 comprises 11 residues. The CDR3 DNA sequence: TGTTCCAGCAGCTACGGCGCCGGGCAGTACTTC. Its translation: CSSSYGAGQYF.

This clone came up once. With a much larger clone just one base away, this may be a read error. V is TRBV20-1 and J is TRBJ2-5, with D tentatively TRBD1 or TRBD2 (5 bases each). V lost 2 bases, J lost 2 bases, and 12 bases lay in between. CDR3 length: 14 residues. Per germline, CDR1 DFQATT and CDR2 SNEGSKA (reference sequence). Written as DNA, the CDR3 is TGCAGTGCTAGACGGGGCGGGCGTCAAGAGACCCAGTACTTC. Translating it yields CSARRGGRQETQYF.

This clone was counted between two and nine times. CDR3 loop: CASSLTGGGTEAFF. The CDR3 DNA reads as TGTGCCAGCAGCTTAACAGGTGGGGGGACTGAAGCTTTCTTT. The chain is built from TRBV7-3 and TRBJ1-1, with D perhaps matching TRBD1 (5 bases). Germline CDR1 reads SGHTA; CDR2 reads FQGTGA. This CDR3 has 14 residues. Trimming left V 0 bases short and J 5 bases short, with 10 bases between. Together with reference TRBV7-3 and TRBJ1-1, the CDR3 gives the full variable domain: GAGVSQTPSNKVTEKGKYVELRCDPISGHTALYWYRQSLGQGPEFLIYFQGTGAADDSGLPNDRFFAVRPEGSVSTLKIQRTERGDSAVYLCASSLTGGGTEAFFGQGTRLTVV.

Turning to this clone: The junction and the germline gene differ at one end; a read error may be behind it. The V call is TRBV5-1, the J call TRBJ2-3, with D possibly being TRBD2 (6 bases). Germline V CDR1 and CDR2: SGHRS, YFSETQ. This CDR3 is 15 amino acids long. The CDR3 DNA sequence: TGCGCCAGCAGCTTGGTCGCGGACTACACATATACGCAGTATTTT. This codes for CASSLVADYTYTQYF.